These 27 T cell receptor beta chains originate from one sample sequenced in a study of cytomegalovirus exposure and HLA in healthy donors. The PCR made use of 60 Vbeta and 13 Jbeta primers. Data came from immunoSEQ multiplex PCR; TCRdb stores just in-frame clones and leaves some out. This sample has roughly 100,000 clones; over 60% occur once, and the top ten carry more than 4.5%. The sequenced sample was PBMCs. The receptor set was obtained from a female donor in good health and CMV-seropositive.

The chain joins TRBV28 to TRBJ1-5; 9 positions match TRBD1. CDR3 length: 16 residues. J was trimmed by 3 bases and V by 3 bases; bases with no gene match: 6. Germline CDR1 and CDR2: MDHEN and SYDVKM. The DNA for the CDR3 is TGTGCCAGCAGTTTGGGGGACAGGGTCCTCAATCAGCCCCAGCATTTT. Protein sequence: CASSLGDRVLNQPQHF.

The gene calls are TRBV5-6 and TRBJ1-2, with D perhaps matching TRBD1 (5 bases). The length of the CDR3 is 14 residues. Trimming took 4 bases from V and 4 from J, leaving 14 bases between them. CDR1 and CDR2 from the germline V gene are SGHDT and YYEEEE. CDR3 residues: CASSRGRASYGYTF. The CDR3 nucleotides read TGTGCCAGCAGCCGCGGCAGGGCCTCCTATGGCTACACCTTC.

This clone was picked up a small number of times. The V and J genes are TRBV6-5 and TRBJ1-5, with TRBD1 matching over 7 bases. CDR3 length: 14 residues. The V gene's germline CDR1 is MNHEY and CDR2 SVGAGI. Trimming removed 6 bases from V and 2 bases from J; junction bases left unmatched: 4. The CDR3 nucleotides read TGTGCCAGCAGCGACAGGGTTGGCAATCAGCCCCAGCATTTT. Its translation is CASSDRVGNQPQHF.

The chain employs TRBV4-1 and TRBJ2-7, with 8 bases that match TRBD1. This CDR3 spans 17 amino acids. Germline V CDR1 and CDR2: MGHRA, YSYEKL. The V gene end was trimmed by 1 base and the J gene end by 8 bases; junction bases not matched to a gene: 16. This chain's CDR3 is CASSQVPQGTGSFKQYF. DNA of the CDR3: TGCGCCAGCAGCCAAGTCCCTCAAGGGACAGGTAGTTTCAAGCAGTACTTC.

The J gene is TRBJ2-1, the V gene TRBV29-1; D may be TRBD1 (6 bases). Germline values: CDR1 SQVTM, CDR2 ANQGSEA. The CDR3 extends over 12 amino acids. The ends were cut back, 6 bases at V and 4 bases at J, with 10 bases in the middle. The CDR3 DNA is TGCAGCGTAAGAGGACAGTACAATGAGCAGTTCTTC. Its protein is CSVRGQYNEQFF.

The rearrangement uses TRBV7-3 and TRBJ2-5; D is ambiguous. The ends were cut back, 2 bases at V and 5 bases at J, with 9 bases in the middle. The CDR3 extends over 13 amino acids. Germline CDR1 is SGHTA and CDR2 is FQGTGA. The CDR3 here is CASSLALWETQYF. The CDR3 DNA reads TGTGCCAGCAGCTTAGCACTATGGGAGACCCAGTACTTC.

This clone was picked up one time. The chain couples TRBV18 to TRBJ2-3; no clear D gene. Deletions cut 3 bases from V and 2 bases from J, with 15 bases between. The CDR3 runs to 16 residues. CDR1 is KGHSH and CDR2 is LQKENI in the germline V gene. The CDR3 nucleotides are TGTGCCAGCTCACCGAATTTAGTACAGAACACAGATACGCAGTATTTT. Amino acids: CASSPNLVQNTDTQYF.

This clone has more than one count but fewer than ten. The gene calls are TRBV7-3 and TRBJ2-7; TRBD1 might be the D (6 bases). Trimming took off 5 bases at V and 0 bases at J, with 8 bases between the two ends. The CDR3 runs to 13 residues. Per the germline V gene, CDR1 is SGHTA and CDR2 is FQGTGA. The CDR3 sequence: CASSEGGSYEQYF. CDR3 bases: TGTGCCAGCAGCGAAGGGGGCTCCTACGAGCAGTACTTC.

V is TRBV7-9 and J is TRBJ1-4; D may be TRBD1 (5 bases). The CDR3 sequence is 14 residues long. V lost 3 bases, J lost 2 bases, and 7 bases lay in between. Germline V gene sequence: CDR1 SEHNR, CDR2 FQNEAQ (reference sequence). This chain's CDR3 is CASSFGATNEKLFF. The CDR3 coding sequence is TGTGCCAGCAGCTTTGGGGCGACTAATGAAAAACTGTTTTTT.

The chain recombines TRBV28 with TRBJ1-5, with 8 bases that match TRBD1. There are 14 residues in the CDR3. Per germline, CDR1 MDHEN and CDR2 SYDVKM. V dropped 10 bases and J dropped 5; count of bases not matched to a gene: 10. The CDR3 DNA follows: TGTGCCACCAAAGACAGGGGCCGGGATCAGCCCCAGCATTTT. Amino acid sequence: CATKDRGRDQPQHF.

V and J are TRBV11-3 and TRBJ1-6; D unresolved. V shed 2 bases and J shed 6 bases, with 11 bases lying between them. There are 15 residues in the CDR3. Germline lookup yields CDR1 SGHNT and CDR2 YENEEA. In DNA, the CDR3 is TGTGCCAGCAGCTTAAGCGTATTCCTTAATTCACCCCTCCACTTT. Protein: CASSLSVFLNSPLHF. Full variable domain (remainder filled in from reference TRBV11-3 and TRBJ1-6): EAGVVQSPRYKIIEKKQPVAFWCNPISGHNTLYWYLQNLGQGPELLIRYENEEAVDDSQLPKDRFSAERLKGVDSTLKIQPAELGDSAVYLCASSLSVFLNSPLHFGNGTRLTVT.

The CDR3 DNA follows: TGCGCCAGCAGCTTGGTGTCAGGGGGCTCATATAACTATGGCTACACCTTC. This translates into CASSLVSGGSYNYGYTF. The chain joins TRBV5-1 to TRBJ1-2; 8 bases are shared with TRBD1. V trimming: 0 bases; J trimming: 1 base; junction bases outside the gene matches: 8. Germline V gene data show CDR1 as SGHRS and CDR2 as YFSETQ. This CDR3 is 17 amino acids long. Filled out from reference TRBV5-1 and TRBJ1-2, the complete variable domain reads KAGVTQTPRYLIKTRGQQVTLSCSPISGHRSVSWYQQTPGQGLQFLFEYFSETQRNKGNFPGRFSGRQFSNSRSEMNVSTLELGDSALYLCASSLVSGGSYNYGYTFGSGTRLTVV.

V is TRBV6-1 and J is TRBJ1-5; TRBD1 agrees at 9 bases. The CDR3 spans 15 residues. Germline V gene sequence: CDR1 MNHNS, CDR2 SASEGT. The J segment lost 2 bases and the V segment lost 6 bases, leaving 5 bases of the junction unmatched. The CDR3 is CASRNRGRGNQPQHF. The CDR3 nucleotides are TGTGCCAGCAGAAACAGGGGGCGCGGCAATCAGCCCCAGCATTTT.

In DNA form, the CDR3 reads TGTGCCAGCAGCTCCCGACAGGGGGCCCACGAGCAGTACTTC. Translating it yields CASSSRQGAHEQYF. V usage is TRBV7-2 and J usage is TRBJ2-7; TRBD1 matches at 10 bases. Trimming at V came to 4 bases and at J to 5 bases, leaving 5 bases not matched to a gene. Germline V gene sequence: CDR1 SGHTA, CDR2 FQGNSA. The CDR3 has 14 residues.

This clone was found once. The J gene is TRBJ2-5, the V gene TRBV27, with 13 positions matching TRBD2. CDR1 MNHEY and CDR2 SMNVEV come from the germline V gene (reference sequence). The CDR3 is 15 amino acids. The V segment lost 6 bases and the J segment 3 bases; nucleotides outside the gene matches: 4. CDR3 DNA: TGTGCCAGCAGCTCGGGACTAGCGGGAAAAGAGACCCAGTACTTC. Its protein is CASSSGLAGKETQYF.

This chain connects TRBV7-2 to TRBJ2-1; TRBD2 aligns across 11 bases. Per the germline V gene, CDR1 is SGHTA and CDR2 is FQGNSA. The junction had 5 bases not matched to a gene; V was cut back by 1 base and J by 9 bases. The CDR3 extends over 15 amino acids. The chain's CDR3 is CASSLEIAGGGEQFF. The CDR3, as DNA: TGTGCCAGCAGCTTAGAGATAGCGGGGGGGGGTGAGCAGTTCTTC.

This rearrangement joins TRBV7-2 to TRBJ1-2, with unresolved D. This CDR3 has 14 residues. Germline loops: CDR1 SGHTA, CDR2 FQGNSA. The ends were cut back, 5 bases at V and 8 bases at J, with 18 bases in the middle. CDR3 protein: CASSPGFPVGGYTF. DNA of the CDR3: TGTGCCAGCAGCCCGGGATTCCCAGTGGGAGGCTACACCTTC.

CDR3 loop: CASSPRPGQGLYEQYF. The CDR3, as DNA: TGTGCCAGCAGCCCCCGACCGGGACAGGGGCTATACGAGCAGTACTTC. The chain uses TRBV9 and TRBJ2-5; 10 bases fit TRBD1. TRBJ2-7 explains the end of the DNA better; the J call may be wrong. The CDR3 covers 16 residues. Per germline, CDR1 SGDLS and CDR2 YYNGEE.

This sequence joins TRBV10-3 and TRBJ2-1; TRBD2 agrees at 9 bases. Germline CDR1 is ENHRY and CDR2 is SYGVKD. Trimming removed 3 bases from V and 4 bases from J; junction bases left unmatched: 4. The CDR3 is made up of 15 amino acids. The CDR3: CAISDLTSGYNEQFF. CDR3 sequence (DNA): TGTGCCATCAGTGATTTGACTAGCGGATACAATGAGCAGTTCTTC.

This clone showed up just once. The genes are TRBV5-4 and TRBJ1-1; a weak D match, TRBD1 (6 bases). V was clipped by 4 bases and J by 4 bases, with 17 bases between them. The germline V gene encodes CDR1 SGHNT and CDR2 YYREEE (reference sequence). The CDR3 has 15 amino acids. The CDR3 sequence is CASSKGTSMSTEAFF. The CDR3, as DNA: TGTGCCAGCAGCAAGGGGACATCGATGAGCACTGAAGCTTTCTTT.

This chain joins TRBV10-2 and TRBJ2-1; D is perhaps TRBD1 (5 bases). This CDR3 has 14 residues. The V gene's germline CDR1 is WSHSY and CDR2 SAAADI. Trimming cost V 2 bases and J 9 bases, with 14 bases left between them. The CDR3 loop is CASSERTRSREQFF. The CDR3 DNA follows: TGCGCCAGCAGTGAGCGGACAAGGAGTCGTGAGCAGTTCTTC.

This sequence joins TRBV27 and TRBJ2-7; TRBD1 matches 12 bases. Germline V gene lookup returns CDR1 MNHEY and CDR2 SMNVEV (reference sequence). With 4 bases clipped from V and 5 bases from J, the junction kept 9 bases outside the gene matches. The CDR3 extends over 16 amino acids. The CDR3 loop is CASSSLGTGGRDEQYF. The CDR3 region has the DNA TGTGCCAGCAGTTCCCTTGGGACAGGGGGCAGAGACGAGCAGTACTTC.

The V call is TRBV18, the J call TRBJ2-1, with TRBD2 matching 16 bases. The trim removed 3 bases at V and 6 bases at J, leaving 14 bases unmatched. The germline V gene has CDR1 KGHSH and CDR2 LQKENI. The CDR3 runs 20 residues. DNA of the CDR3: TGTGCCAGCTCACCCCGGGGACTAGCGGGGGGGATACAGAAACTCAATGAGCAGTTCTTC. Amino acids: CASSPRGLAGGIQKLNEQFF. Looking up the rest from reference TRBV18 and TRBJ2-1 gives the full variable domain: NAGVMQNPRHLVRRRGQEARLRCSPMKGHSHVYWYRQLPEEGLKFMVYLQKENIIDESGMPKERFSAEFPKEGPSILRIQQVVRGDSAAYFCASSPRGLAGGIQKLNEQFFGPGTRLTVL.

V is TRBV6-1 and J is TRBJ2-7; no clear D gene. Trimming took off 6 bases at V and 3 bases at J, with 9 bases between the two ends. The CDR3 has 12 amino acids. CDR1 and CDR2 from the germline V gene are MNHNS and SASEGT. The CDR3 is CASRPNSYEQYF. CDR3 bases: TGTGCCAGCAGACCTAACAGCTACGAGCAGTACTTC.

The J gene is TRBJ2-5, the V gene TRBV4-1, with unresolved D. Trimming removed 0 bases from V and 5 bases from J, with 13 bases in between. This CDR3 has 15 residues. CDR1 and CDR2 from the germline V gene are MGHRA and YSYEKL. This chain's CDR3 is CASSQESEKRETQYF. The CDR3 DNA is TGCGCCAGCAGCCAAGAATCGGAAAAGAGGGAGACCCAGTACTTC.

V usage is TRBV9 and J usage is TRBJ2-7, with a tentative D call TRBD1 (6 bases). The CDR3 is 15 residues long. CDR1 is SGDLS, CDR2 YYNGEE, per germline. Trimming took off 0 bases at V and 0 bases at J, with 10 bases between the two ends. The CDR3 DNA reads TGTGCCAGCAGCGTAGCTGGGGGCCCCTCCTACGAGCAGTACTTC. Its translation: CASSVAGGPSYEQYF.

This chain links TRBV27 with TRBJ2-1, with TRBD2 matching over 13 bases. After removal of 6 bases from V and 0 bases from J, the junction contained 5 bases not matched to a gene. Germline V lookup: CDR1 MNHEY, CDR2 SMNVEV (reference sequence). This CDR3 is 17 amino acids long. CDR3 nucleotide sequence: TGTGCCAGCAGGGGACTAGCGGGAAAAAGCTCCTACAATGAGCAGTTCTTC. It encodes CASRGLAGKSSYNEQFF.